The clone carrying this T cell receptor (beta chain) was picked up a small number of times. What it recognizes is unknown. This sample is part of a study of cytomegalovirus exposure and HLA in healthy donors. Overall study results and limits: Later on, analysis showed that most CMV-associated TCR beta chains appeared to be HLA-restricted.

The PCR used 60 Vbeta and 13 Jbeta primers. Assay used: immunoSEQ multiplex PCR; TCRdb lists only in-frame clones, some missing. The table has 40,000 or so clones, roughly 77% seen once. Looked up from germline, CDR1 is SGHDT and CDR2 is YYEEEE. The CDR3 has 12 residues. V lost 1 base and J lost 8, with 9 bases in between. The sample consisted of PBMCs. V usage is TRBV5-6 and J usage is TRBJ1-1, with no clear D. The clonotype originates from a man aged 25-45 years in good health and CMV-seronegative. DNA for the CDR3: TGTGCCAGCAGCTTGAACCCACTGGAAGCTTTCTTT. Protein: CASSLNPLEAFF. Drawing the rest from reference TRBV5-6 and TRBJ1-1, the complete variable domain is DAGVTQSPTHLIKTRGQQVTLRCSPKSGHDTVSWYQQALGQGPQFIFQYYEEEERQRGNFPDRFSGHQFPNYSSELNVNALLLGDSALYLCASSLNPLEAFFGQGTRLTVV.